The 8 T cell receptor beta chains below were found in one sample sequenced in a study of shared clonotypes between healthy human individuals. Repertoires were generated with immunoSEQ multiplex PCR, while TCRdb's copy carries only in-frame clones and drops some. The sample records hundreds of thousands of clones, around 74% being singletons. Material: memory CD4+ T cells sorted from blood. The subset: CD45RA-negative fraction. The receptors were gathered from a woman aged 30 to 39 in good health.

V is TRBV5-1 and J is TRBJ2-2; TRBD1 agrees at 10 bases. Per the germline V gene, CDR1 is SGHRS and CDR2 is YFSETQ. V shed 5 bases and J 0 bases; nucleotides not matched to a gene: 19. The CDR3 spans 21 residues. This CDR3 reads CASRSDPRRDRGMANTGELFF. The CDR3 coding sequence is TGCGCCAGCAGATCGGACCCTCGCCGGGACAGGGGCATGGCGAACACCGGGGAGCTGTTTTTT.

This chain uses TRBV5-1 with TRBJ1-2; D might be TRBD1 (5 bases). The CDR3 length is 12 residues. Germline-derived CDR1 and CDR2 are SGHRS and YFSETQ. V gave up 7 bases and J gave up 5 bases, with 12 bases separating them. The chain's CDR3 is CASGEGSYGYTF. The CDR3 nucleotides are TGCGCCAGCGGGGAGGGGAGTTATGGCTACACCTTC.

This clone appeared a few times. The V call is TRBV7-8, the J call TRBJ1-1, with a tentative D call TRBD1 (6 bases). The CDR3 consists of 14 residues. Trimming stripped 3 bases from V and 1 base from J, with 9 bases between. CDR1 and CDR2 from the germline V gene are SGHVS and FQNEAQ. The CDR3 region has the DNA TGTGCCAGCAGCTTGGGACACACGAACACTGAAGCTTTCTTT. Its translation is CASSLGHTNTEAFF. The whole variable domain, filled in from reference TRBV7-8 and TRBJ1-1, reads GAGVSQSPRYKVAKRGQDVALRCDPISGHVSLFWYQQALGQGPEFLTYFQNEAQLDKSGLPSDRFFAERPEGSVSTLKIQRTQQEDSAVYLCASSLGHTNTEAFFGQGTRLTVV.

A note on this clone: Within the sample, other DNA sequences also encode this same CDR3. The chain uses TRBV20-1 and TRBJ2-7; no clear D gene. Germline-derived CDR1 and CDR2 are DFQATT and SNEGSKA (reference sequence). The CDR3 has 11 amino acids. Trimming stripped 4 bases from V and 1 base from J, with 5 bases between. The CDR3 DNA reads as TGCAGTGCTAAGGATTCCTACGAGCAGTACTTC. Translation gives CSAKDSYEQYF.

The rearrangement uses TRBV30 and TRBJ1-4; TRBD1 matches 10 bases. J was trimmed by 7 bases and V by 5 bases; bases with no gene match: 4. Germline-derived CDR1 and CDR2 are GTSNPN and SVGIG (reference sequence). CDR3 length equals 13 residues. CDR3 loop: CAWSGTGVEKLFF. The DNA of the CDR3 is TGTGCCTGGTCCGGGACAGGGGTTGAAAAACTGTTTTTT. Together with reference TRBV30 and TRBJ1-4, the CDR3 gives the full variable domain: SQTIHQWPATLVQPVGSPLSLECTVEGTSNPNLYWYRQAAGRGLQLLFYSVGIGQISSEVPQNLSASRPQDRQFILSSKKLLLSDSGFYLCAWSGTGVEKLFFGSGTQLSVL.

In DNA, the CDR3 is TGTGCCAGCAGCCGCGAGGGGAGCACAGATACGCAGTATTTT. It specifies CASSREGSTDTQYF. The chain carries TRBV25-1 and TRBJ2-3, with D tentatively TRBD1 or TRBD2 (5 bases each). The germline V gene encodes CDR1 MGHDK and CDR2 SYGVNS. The CDR3 is 14 amino acids. V was shortened by 6 bases and J by 0 bases, with 10 bases between the two germline ends.

The CDR3: CASTRRGGARDTEAFF. Written as DNA, the CDR3 is TGTGCCAGCACCCGAAGGGGGGGGGCGCGGGACACTGAAGCTTTCTTT. The rearrangement links TRBV6-6 to TRBJ1-1; TRBD1 might be the D (6 bases). Germline CDR1 MNHNY, CDR2 SVGAGI (reference sequence). V dropped 7 bases and J dropped 3 bases, with 21 bases sitting between them. The length of the CDR3 is 16 residues.

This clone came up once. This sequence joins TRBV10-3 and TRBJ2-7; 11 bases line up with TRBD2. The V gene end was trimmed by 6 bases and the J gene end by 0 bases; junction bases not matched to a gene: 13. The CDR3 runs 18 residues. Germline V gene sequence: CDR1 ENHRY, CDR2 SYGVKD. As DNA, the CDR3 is TGTGCCATCAGCACCGGGACTAGCGGCCTCCGGTTCTCCTACGAGCAGTACTTC. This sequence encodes CAISTGTSGLRFSYEQYF.